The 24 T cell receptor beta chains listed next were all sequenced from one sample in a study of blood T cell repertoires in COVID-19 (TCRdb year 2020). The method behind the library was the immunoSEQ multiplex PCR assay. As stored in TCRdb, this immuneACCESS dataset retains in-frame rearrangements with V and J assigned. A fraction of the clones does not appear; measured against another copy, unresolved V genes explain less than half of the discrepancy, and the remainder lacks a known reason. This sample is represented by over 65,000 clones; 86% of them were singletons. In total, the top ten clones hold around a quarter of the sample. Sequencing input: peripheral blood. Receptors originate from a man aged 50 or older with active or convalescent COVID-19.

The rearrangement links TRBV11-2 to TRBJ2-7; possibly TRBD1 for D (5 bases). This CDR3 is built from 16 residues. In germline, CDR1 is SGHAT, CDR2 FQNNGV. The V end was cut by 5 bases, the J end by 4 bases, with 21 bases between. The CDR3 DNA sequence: TGTGCCAGCAGCCCCGGTGTGGGCCAGGGTTCGTACGAGCAGTACTTC. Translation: CASSPGVGQGSYEQYF. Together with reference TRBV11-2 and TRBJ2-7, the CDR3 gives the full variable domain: EAGVAQSPRYKIIEKRQSVAFWCNPISGHATLYWYQQILGQGPKLLIQFQNNGVVDDSQLPKDRFSAERLKGVDSTLKIQPAKLEDSAVYLCASSPGVGQGSYEQYFGPGTRLTVT.

The DNA for the CDR3 is TGCGCCAGCAGCCAAGAGGAGGGATCGACCTACGAGCAGTACTTC. This sequence encodes CASSQEEGSTYEQYF. The genes are TRBV4-3 and TRBJ2-7; D is perhaps TRBD2 (6 bases). Germline loops: CDR1 LGHNA, CDR2 YSLEER. This CDR3 has 15 residues. Trimming took 0 bases from V and 2 from J, leaving 11 bases between them.

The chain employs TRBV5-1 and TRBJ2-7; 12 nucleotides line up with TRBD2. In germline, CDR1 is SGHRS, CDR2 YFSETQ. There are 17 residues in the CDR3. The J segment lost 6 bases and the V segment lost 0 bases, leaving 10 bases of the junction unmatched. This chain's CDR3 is CASSLAASGRVLGEQYF. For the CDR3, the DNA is TGCGCCAGCAGCTTGGCGGCTAGCGGGAGGGTCCTGGGCGAGCAGTACTTC.

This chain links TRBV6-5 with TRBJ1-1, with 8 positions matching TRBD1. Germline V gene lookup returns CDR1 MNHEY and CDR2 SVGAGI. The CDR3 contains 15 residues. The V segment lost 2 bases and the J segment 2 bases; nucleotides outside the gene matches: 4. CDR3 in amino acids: CASSYGRGRNTEAFF. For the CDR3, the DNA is TGTGCCAGCAGTTACGGCAGGGGGCGAAACACTGAAGCTTTCTTT.

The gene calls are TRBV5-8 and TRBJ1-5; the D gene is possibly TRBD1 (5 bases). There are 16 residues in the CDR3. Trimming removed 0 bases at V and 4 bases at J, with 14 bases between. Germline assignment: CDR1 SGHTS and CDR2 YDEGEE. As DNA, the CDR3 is TGTGCCAGCAGCTTGGCCGGTGGGGGGGGTAATCAGCCCCAGCATTTT. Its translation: CASSLAGGGGNQPQHF.

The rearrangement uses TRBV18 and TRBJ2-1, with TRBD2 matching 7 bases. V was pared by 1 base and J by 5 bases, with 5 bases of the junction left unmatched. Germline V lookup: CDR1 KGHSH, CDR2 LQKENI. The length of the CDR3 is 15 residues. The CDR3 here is CASSPLLAANNEQFF. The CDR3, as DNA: TGTGCCAGCTCACCACTGCTAGCGGCTAACAATGAGCAGTTCTTC.

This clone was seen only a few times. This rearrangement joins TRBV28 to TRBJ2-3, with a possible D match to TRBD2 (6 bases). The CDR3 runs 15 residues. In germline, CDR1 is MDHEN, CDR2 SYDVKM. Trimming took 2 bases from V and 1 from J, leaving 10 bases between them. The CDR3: CASSLIASGTDTQYF. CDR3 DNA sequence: TGTGCCAGCAGTTTAATAGCTAGCGGCACAGATACGCAGTATTTT.

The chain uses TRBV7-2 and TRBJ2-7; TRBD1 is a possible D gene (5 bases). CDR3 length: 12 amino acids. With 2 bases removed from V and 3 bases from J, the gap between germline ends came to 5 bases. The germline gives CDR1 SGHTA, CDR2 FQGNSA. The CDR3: CASSLRGYEQYF. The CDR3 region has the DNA TGTGCCAGCAGCTTAAGGGGCTACGAGCAGTACTTC. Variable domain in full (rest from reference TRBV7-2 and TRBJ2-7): GAGVSQSPSNKVTEKGKDVELRCDPISGHTALYWYRQSLGQGLEFLIYFQGNSAPDKSGLPSDRFSAERTGGSVSTLTIQRTQQEDSAVYLCASSLRGYEQYFGPGTRLTVT.

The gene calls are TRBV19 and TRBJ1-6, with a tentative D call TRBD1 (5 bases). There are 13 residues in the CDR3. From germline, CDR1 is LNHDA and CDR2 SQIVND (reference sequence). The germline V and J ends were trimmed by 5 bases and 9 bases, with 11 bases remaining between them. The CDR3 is CASSSLGGSPLHF. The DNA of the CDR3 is TGTGCCAGTAGTTCATTGGGGGGTTCACCCCTCCACTTT.

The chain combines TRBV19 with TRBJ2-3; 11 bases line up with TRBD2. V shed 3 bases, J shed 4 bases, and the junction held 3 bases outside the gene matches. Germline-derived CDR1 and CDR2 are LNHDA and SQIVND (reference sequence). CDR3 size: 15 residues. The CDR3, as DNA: TGTGCCAGTAGTATTTTAGCGGGGGGGCCAGATACGCAGTATTTT. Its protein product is CASSILAGGPDTQYF.

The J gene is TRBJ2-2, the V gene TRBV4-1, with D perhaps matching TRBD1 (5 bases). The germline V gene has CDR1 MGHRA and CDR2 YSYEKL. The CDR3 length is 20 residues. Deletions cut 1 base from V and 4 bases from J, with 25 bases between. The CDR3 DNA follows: TGCGCCAGCAGCCAAGCCCTGCCACTCAGGGAAGTTAGAGGCACCGGGGAGCTGTTTTTT. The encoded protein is CASSQALPLREVRGTGELFF.

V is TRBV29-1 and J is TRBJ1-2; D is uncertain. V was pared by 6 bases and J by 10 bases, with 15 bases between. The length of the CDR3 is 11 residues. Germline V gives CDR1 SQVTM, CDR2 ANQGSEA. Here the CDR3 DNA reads TGCAGCGTAGTCCGGTCCCGCGCCTACACCTTC. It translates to CSVVRSRAYTF.

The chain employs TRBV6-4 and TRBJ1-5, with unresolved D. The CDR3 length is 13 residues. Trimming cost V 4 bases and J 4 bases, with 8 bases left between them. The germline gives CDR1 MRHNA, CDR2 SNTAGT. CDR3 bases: TGTGCCAGCAGTGCCCCCCGTAATCAGCCCCAGCATTTT. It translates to CASSAPRNQPQHF.

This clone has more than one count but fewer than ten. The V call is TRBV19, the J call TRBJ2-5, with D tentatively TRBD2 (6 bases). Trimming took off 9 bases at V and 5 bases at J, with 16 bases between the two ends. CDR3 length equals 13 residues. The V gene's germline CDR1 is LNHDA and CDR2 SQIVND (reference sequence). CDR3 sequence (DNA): TGTGCCAGCGGGAGAAGTATCGAGGAGACCCAGTACTTC. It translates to CASGRSIEETQYF. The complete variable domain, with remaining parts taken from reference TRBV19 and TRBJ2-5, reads DGGITQSPKYLFRKEGQNVTLSCEQNLNHDAMYWYRQDPGQGLRLIYYSQIVNDFQKGDIAEGYSVSREKKESFPLTVTSAQKNPTAFYLCASGRSIEETQYFGPGTRLLVL.

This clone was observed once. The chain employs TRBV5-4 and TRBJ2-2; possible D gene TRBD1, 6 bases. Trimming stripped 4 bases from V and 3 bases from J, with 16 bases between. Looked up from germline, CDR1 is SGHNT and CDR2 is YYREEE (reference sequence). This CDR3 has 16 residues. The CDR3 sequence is CASSPPRGTDTGELFF. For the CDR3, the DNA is TGTGCCAGCAGCCCCCCCAGGGGTACAGACACCGGGGAGCTGTTTTTT.

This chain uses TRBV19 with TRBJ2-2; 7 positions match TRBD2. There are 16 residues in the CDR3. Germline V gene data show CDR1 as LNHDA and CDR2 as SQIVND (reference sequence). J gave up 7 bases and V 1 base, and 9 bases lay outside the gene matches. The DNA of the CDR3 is TGTGCCAGTAGTATAGGCGGGAGAGCACGGGGCGGGGAGCTGTTTTTT. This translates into CASSIGGRARGGELFF. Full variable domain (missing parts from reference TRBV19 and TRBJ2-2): DGGITQSPKYLFRKEGQNVTLSCEQNLNHDAMYWYRQDPGQGLRLIYYSQIVNDFQKGDIAEGYSVSREKKESFPLTVTSAQKNPTAFYLCASSIGGRARGGELFFGEGSRLTVL.

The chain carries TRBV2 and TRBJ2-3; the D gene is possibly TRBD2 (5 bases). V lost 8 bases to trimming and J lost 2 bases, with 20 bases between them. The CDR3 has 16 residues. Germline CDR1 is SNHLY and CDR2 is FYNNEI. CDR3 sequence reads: CASLGEARSHTDTQYF. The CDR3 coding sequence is TGTGCCAGCTTGGGAGAGGCAAGGAGTCACACAGATACGCAGTATTTT.

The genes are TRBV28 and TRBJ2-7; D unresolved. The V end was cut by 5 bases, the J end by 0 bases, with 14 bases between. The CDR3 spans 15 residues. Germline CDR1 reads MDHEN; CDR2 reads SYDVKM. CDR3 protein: CASSPLITGSYEQYF. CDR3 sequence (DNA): TGTGCCAGCAGTCCACTAATCACCGGCTCCTACGAGCAGTACTTC.

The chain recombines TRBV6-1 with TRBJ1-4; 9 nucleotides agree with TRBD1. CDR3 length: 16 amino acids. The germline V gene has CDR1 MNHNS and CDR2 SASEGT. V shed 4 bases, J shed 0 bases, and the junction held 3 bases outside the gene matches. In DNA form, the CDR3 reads TGTGCCAGCAGTGTACAGGGGGCGGCAACTAATGAAAAACTGTTTTTT. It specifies CASSVQGAATNEKLFF.

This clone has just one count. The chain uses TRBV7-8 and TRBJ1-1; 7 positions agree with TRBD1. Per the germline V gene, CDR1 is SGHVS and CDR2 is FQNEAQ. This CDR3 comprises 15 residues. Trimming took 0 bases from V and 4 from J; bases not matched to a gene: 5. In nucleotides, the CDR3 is TGTGCCAGCAGCTTAGCGGAGGGGGCCTTCACTGAAGCTTTCTTT. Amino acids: CASSLAEGAFTEAFF.

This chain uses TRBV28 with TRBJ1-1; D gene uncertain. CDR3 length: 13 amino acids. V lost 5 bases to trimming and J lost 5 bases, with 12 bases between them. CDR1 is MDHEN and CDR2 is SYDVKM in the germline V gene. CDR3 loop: CASSPITRTEAFF. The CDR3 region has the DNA TGTGCCAGCAGTCCCATTACCCGGACTGAAGCTTTCTTT.

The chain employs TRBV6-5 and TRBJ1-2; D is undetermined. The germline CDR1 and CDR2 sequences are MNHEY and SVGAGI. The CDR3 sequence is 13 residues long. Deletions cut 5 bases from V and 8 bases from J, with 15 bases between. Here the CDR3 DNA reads TGTGCCAGCAGTCCCCCAAGGAGGGAGGGCTACACCTTC. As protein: CASSPPRREGYTF.

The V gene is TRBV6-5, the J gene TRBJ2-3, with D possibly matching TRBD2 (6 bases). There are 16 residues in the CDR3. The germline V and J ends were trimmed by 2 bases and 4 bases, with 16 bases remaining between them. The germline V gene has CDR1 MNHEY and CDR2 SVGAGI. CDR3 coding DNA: TGTGCCAGCAGTTACGTGGCGGGAACCCGCCCAGATACGCAGTATTTT. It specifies CASSYVAGTRPDTQYF.

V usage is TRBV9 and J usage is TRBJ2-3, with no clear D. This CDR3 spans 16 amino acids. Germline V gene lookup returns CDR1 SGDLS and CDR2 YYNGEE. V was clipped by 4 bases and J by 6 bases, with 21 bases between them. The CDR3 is CASSPSRSRSGDTQYF. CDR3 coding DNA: TGTGCCAGCAGCCCTTCGCGGTCCCGTAGTGGGGATACGCAGTATTTT.